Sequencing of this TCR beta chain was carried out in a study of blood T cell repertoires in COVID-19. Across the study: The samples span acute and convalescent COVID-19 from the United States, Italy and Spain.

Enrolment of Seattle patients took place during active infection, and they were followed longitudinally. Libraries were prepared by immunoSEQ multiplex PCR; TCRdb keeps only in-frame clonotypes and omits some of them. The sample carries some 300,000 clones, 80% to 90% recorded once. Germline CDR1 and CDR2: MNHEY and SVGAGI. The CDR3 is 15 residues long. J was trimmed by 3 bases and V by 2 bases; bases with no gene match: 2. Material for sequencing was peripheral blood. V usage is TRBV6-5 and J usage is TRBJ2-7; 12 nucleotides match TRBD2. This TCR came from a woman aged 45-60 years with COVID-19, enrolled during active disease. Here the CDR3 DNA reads TGTGCCAGCAGTTACGGGACTAGCGGGTACTACGAGCAGTACTTC. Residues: CASSYGTSGYYEQYF.